This T cell receptor (beta chain) was retrieved from a study of cytomegalovirus exposure and HLA in healthy donors (dated by TCRdb to between 2016 and 2019). Regarding the study in general: An earlier analysis of 587 of the donors reported approximately 300 Gb of sequence data and 117 million unique TCR beta sequences obtained from some 200 million T cells. Alongside the repertoire data, information on donor age, sex, ethnicity and CMV serostatus was compiled. Among 300 to 500 genotyped donors of the cohort, an average of roughly 230,000 unique TCR beta nucleotide sequences was sequenced per donor, of which roughly 18% were non-productive. HLA typing covered class I and class II loci at four-digit resolution. Using immunosequencing, the study profiled T cell repertoires from about 620 subjects and related those repertoires to cytomegalovirus serostatus. Along with the roughly 670-subject first cohort, a separate validation cohort of roughly 110 different subjects was used. Approximately 300 gigabases of sequencing data and around 80 million unique TCR sequences made up an early release that covered over 550 HLA-typed donors. In a later analysis, previously published TCR beta repertoires from hundreds of donors were re-analyzed and high-resolution HLA genotyping was added so that TCR occurrence patterns could be studied. A later genetic analysis took genome-wide SNP genotypes for 398 of the 666 donors and used that subset as a discovery cohort. To decide whether each TCR beta V gene segment behaved as functional or pseudogenic, an earlier analysis of fewer than 750 of the donors relied on high-throughput TCR beta sequencing. The genetic ancestry cluster associated with self-reported Caucasian donors included roughly four fifths of the approximately 430 genotyped donors. All discovery cohort repertoires had been generated using a single sequencing platform. Rather than using new phenotypic data, the later analysis identified candidate immune exposures from TCR beta sequences and from how often those sequences occurred across donors. The number of donors typed differed by locus, with about 620-630 for A, B, C, DRB1 and DQB1, 522 for DQA1, 600 to 610 for DPA1, and 472 for DPB1. About 5 DR-DQ haplotypes were handled as single units for association and clustering, since linkage in the cohort was strong. The aim of the study was to test whether cataloging public T cell receptors could identify signatures of past pathogen exposure. To predict cytomegalovirus infection status, the study brought together high-throughput TCR immunosequencing, statistical association of individual TCRs with disease status, and machine learning.

The investigation overall reported the following: Because HLA typing was unavailable for some donors at each locus, only the typed subset was used in association tests. It was suggested by the authors that the approach could potentially be generalized to other disease states and immunological phenotypes. Only TCR beta chains were sequenced in this cohort, and the absence of alpha or paired-chain data limited detectable features. In an earlier analysis of several hundred of the donors, most TCR beta V segments were observed in productive rearrangements about 90% or about 30% of the time, broadly matching IMGT annotations. A later analysis found that most CMV-associated TCR beta chains appeared HLA-restricted, with HLA associations seemingly driven largely by CMV exposure. In a later analysis, several top co-occurrence clusters were reported to appear linked to parvovirus B19, influenza, CMV and Epstein-Barr virus. When HLA alleles, especially DR and DQ, strongly co-occurred, attributing TCR associations to individual alleles was difficult. Presence/absence analyses assumed roughly uniform sequencing depth across donors, an assumption that may not hold. A total of around 150 TCR beta chains were listed by the study as associated with cytomegalovirus. Immune exposure information for the cohort was limited to CMV serostatus. Linkage disequilibrium might explain the correlated functional status among segregating V segments, but an unknown experimental factor could not be excluded. Most TCR sequences were seen in very few donors, while some public TCRs were found in many individuals. A further reported finding was that TCR beta sequences accurately predicted the HLA-A and HLA-B alleles for most subjects in the first cohort. At a false discovery rate of 0.05, a later analysis linked approximately 18,000 TCR beta sequences to specific HLA alleles. A later genetic analysis associated a missense DCLRE1C variant with V-gene and J-gene trimming of TCR beta chains, and an independent cohort replicated the association. The sequencing pipeline was judged likely to have produced a cluster of highly shared sequence variants as a technical artifact. In a later analysis, HLA-associated TCR beta chains showed more clonal expansion and lower generation probabilities than non-associated chains that were equally common. In a later analysis, the rate of TCR association differed among HLA loci, with DRB1 alleles having the most associated TCRs and HLA-C alleles having the fewest. The earlier analysis of a few hundred of the donors excluded some 15 rarely observed V segments, including chromosome 9 orphons, because counts were too low. The classifier was reported to diagnose cytomegalovirus status with high specificity and sensitivity in both the original and validation cohorts. In a later genetic analysis, fewer N-insertions in productive TCRs were reported among donors in an Asian-associated ancestry cluster than the roughly 640-donor mean. In vitro tests confirmed that three of the cytomegalovirus-associated TCR beta chains recognize cytomegalovirus antigens.

This clone was detected once. Its antigen specificity is not known. Base qualities are not recorded, but no much larger clone differs from it by a single base. The cohort comprised around 700 healthy bone marrow donors. At the time of sampling, all cohort members were nominally healthy, though unrecorded immune exposures were likely present. The donor tested CMV seronegative, placing the donor among the 350 to 400 seronegative members of the cohort. Every donor gave a peripheral blood sample, and the peripheral blood mononuclear cells from that sample were used for TCR beta sequencing. Genomic DNA was extracted from the blood cell samples with the Qiagen DNeasy Blood Extraction Kit. Library prep was done by the immunoSEQ multiplex PCR assay. For the multiplex PCR, a mixture combining 60 forward primers for TCR Vbeta segments and 13 reverse primers for TCR Jbeta segments was used. The CDR3 region of rearranged TCR beta genes was amplified from genomic DNA by a multiplex PCR assay. The Illumina HiSeq System was used to sequence the amplified TCR beta libraries as 87-base-pair reads. In the authors' own workflow: In a later analysis, tens of millions of unique TCR beta chains were counted across the 500 to 850 repertoires, and roughly 11 million of these chains were shared by at least two donors. Raw reads were error-corrected and collapsed into unique sequences with a nearest-neighbor algorithm that merged closely related sequences to remove PCR and sequencing errors. To assign V, D and J gene segments, CDR3 sequences were aligned to IMGT reference sequences. For a sequence to be retained, at least a six-nucleotide match to both a V gene segment and a J gene segment was required. A rearrangement counted as productive if the CDR3 had no stop codons and remained in frame with V and J, and every other rearrangement counted as non-productive. Following IMGT convention, CDR3 was defined as the stretch from the second conserved V-encoded cysteine up to the conserved J-encoded phenylalanine. Sequences without an unambiguous match to a single V gene segment were excluded from the earlier analysis of over 500 of the donors. In an earlier analysis of more than 500 of the donors, a V segment was called functional when productive rearrangements were above 56.7%, and segregating when the standard deviation between donors exceeded 5%. To diagnose cytomegalovirus status from the catalog of TCR beta chain sequences, a statistical classification framework was built. In a later analysis, V and J genes were assigned by comparing TCR nucleotide sequences against IMGT/GENE-DB human TR gene sequences. A later analysis assigned CDR3 sequences and most-parsimonious VDJ recombination scenarios with the TCRdist pipeline. In a later analysis, each TCR beta chain was defined by its CDR3 amino acid sequence together with its V-gene family, and reads lacking a unique V-gene family were excluded. A later analysis removed roughly 590 highly shared, low-generation-probability nucleotide sequences to deal with suspected cross-contamination and a sequencing artifact. For each public chain, a later analysis derived a clonal expansion index from normalized ranks of inferred template counts within each repertoire. In a later analysis, generation probabilities were computed with a VDJ recombination model fitted to out-of-frame rearrangements, and the resulting probabilities were checked against IGoR. A later analysis scored TCR-TCR, TCR-HLA and TCR-CMV co-occurrence with hypergeometric tests, applying a repertoire-size bias correction to TCR pairs. A later analysis estimated false discovery rates by permuting HLA or CMV assignments 20 times. A later analysis grouped co-occurring TCRs with DBSCAN, adding TCRdist sequence similarity when clustering within HLA-allele-positive subsets. Repertoires with fewer than 30,000 or more than 120,000 public chains were left out of co-occurrence clustering, as were about 5 repertoires with anomalous nucleotide sharing. In its TCRdb copy, this immuneACCESS table keeps in-frame sequences only and misses some clones. Where compared with another copy, unresolved V genes explain less than half of these, and the others have no known cause. For V, J and clone size, that table is used; D and trimming come from the DNA. For this sample there are fewer than 200,000 clones; approximately 79% appear just once. Of the sample, 2% to 2.5% falls within the top ten clones.

The receptor was isolated from a male donor in good health and CMV-seronegative. Sequencing was done on a sample of PBMCs.

This receptor carries the CDR3 CASLTLRGRSTEAFF. The sequence in DNA is TGTGCCAGTCTCACCCTCCGGGGGAGATCCACTGAAGCTTTCTTT. The V and J segments used are TRBV19 and TRBJ1-1; 5 matching bases give a weak D call of TRBD1. CDR1 is given as LNHDA and CDR2 as SQIVND, both from the germline V gene (reference sequence). The CDR3 runs 15 residues from the cysteine to the phenylalanine. CDR3 DNA only is kept here, 45 bases in frame from base 1. V sheds 8 bases and J sheds 4 bases, leaving 20 bases between their ends.